This T cell receptor beta chain was observed in a study of blood T cell repertoires in COVID-19. Study background: PBMCs, B-cell-depleted T cells, or T cells provided the cDNA or gDNA that made up the material.

Assay used: immunoSEQ multiplex PCR; TCRdb lists only in-frame clones, some missing. The sample lists approximately 110,000 clones; around 76% were seen once. The CDR3 totals 14 residues. V was trimmed by 2 bases and J by 7 bases, leaving 14 bases between them. Germline V gene data show CDR1 as MNHEY and CDR2 as SMNVEV (reference sequence). The TCR was taken from a woman in her 70s with acute or convalescent COVID-19. The sequenced material came from peripheral blood. The chain is built from TRBV27 and TRBJ1-2; D not resolved. The CDR3 here is CASSLVGQGSGYTF. In DNA form, the CDR3 reads TGTGCCAGCAGTTTAGTGGGCCAAGGGAGTGGCTACACCTTC.